This TCR beta chain was captured by sequencing in a study of glioma-infiltrating T cells. Study-level results: Non-neoplastic patients had below-expected tissue-blood divergence, while all gliomas exceeded expectation. Signature shared blood CDR3 motifs were enriched in low-divergence and depleted in high-divergence patients. CDR3 overlap between tissue and blood was very small.

The iRepertoire nested amplicon-rescue multiplex PCR amplified TCR alpha and beta CDR3s from RNA. Tissue mRNA or PBMC total RNA, roughly 90-400 ng, went into one-step reverse transcription and amplification. TCRdb analysed the multiplex PCR reads with MiXCR anew, one entry per CDR3 protein. The sample holds a few hundred thousand distinct CDR3 sequences, about 40% seen once. CDR1 is MGHDK and CDR2 is SYGVNS in the germline V gene. V was pared by 2 bases and J by 4 bases, with 6 bases of the junction left unmatched. The CDR3 runs to 16 residues. This clonotype has just one count. Antigen unknown. The sequencing sample was made of glioma tissue, nonneoplastic brain tissue, or PBMCs (not recorded which). V is TRBV25-1 and J is TRBJ2-1; 9 positions match TRBD1. The source of this sequence is a human donor with low-grade glioma or glioblastoma, undergoing nonglioma brain surgery, or in good health (not recorded which). The DNA for the CDR3 is TGTGCCAGCAGTGAACCGGTACAGGGGGCATACAATGAGCAGTTCTTC. Protein sequence: CASSEPVQGAYNEQFF.